Listed here are 2 T cell receptor beta chains from one sample, sequenced in a study of T cell changes during pregnancy in multiple sclerosis. Sequencing used immunoSEQ multiplex PCR; TCRdb keeps in-frame clones, though not all of them. This sample yields about 100,000 clones, of which 85% to 95% are seen a single time; under 1.5% belongs to the top ten. Here the sequenced sample was peripheral blood, taken in the second trimester of pregnancy. The receptors come from a female donor with multiple sclerosis, enrolled in a pregnancy study.

The chain has TRBV5-1 and TRBJ2-3; the match to TRBD1 covers 7 bases. The trim removed 4 bases at V and 3 bases at J, leaving 11 bases unmatched. Germline V gene data show CDR1 as SGHRS and CDR2 as YFSETQ. The CDR3 extends over 16 amino acids. The CDR3 DNA reads TGCGCCAGCAGCCGCTCGACAGGGACAGTGACAGATACGCAGTATTTT. This translates into CASSRSTGTVTDTQYF.

The chain combines TRBV27 with TRBJ1-2; the match to TRBD1 covers 7 bases. V shed 8 bases, J shed 0 bases, and the junction held 6 bases outside the gene matches. The CDR3 sequence is 14 residues long. From germline, CDR1 is MNHEY and CDR2 SMNVEV (reference sequence). The CDR3 nucleotides read TGTGCCAGCCGAAACAGGGGCGCTAACTATGGCTACACCTTC. This translates into CASRNRGANYGYTF.